This TCR beta chain was recovered during a study of patients and donors after allogeneic stem cell transplantation. TCRdb re-analysed the RT-PCR reads in MiXCR, keeping a single row per CDR3 protein. The sample shows some 10,000 distinct CDR3 sequences, 3% to 4.5% of them seen only once. The table lists this clonotype with a few counts. Unmatched junction bases numbered 5, after V lost 0 bases and J lost 6 bases. In germline, CDR1 is KGHSH, CDR2 LQKENI. The length of the CDR3 is 16 residues. The source material was blood, either unsorted or a sorted T cell fraction (not recorded which). The receptor was isolated from a human donor who was either an allogeneic HSCT recipient or a stem cell or donor lymphocyte infusion donor (not recorded which). It is not recorded whose cells these are; they may come from a transplant donor. The V and J genes are TRBV18 and TRBJ2-5; 12 nucleotides line up with TRBD2. The CDR3 reads CASSPPRLAGVQTQYF. The CDR3 DNA reads as TGTGCCAGCTCACCACCCAGACTAGCGGGAGTACAGACCCAGTACTTC.